This T cell receptor beta chain was identified in a study of cytomegalovirus exposure and HLA in healthy donors. Background on the study: Assignment to the Caucasian-associated ancestry cluster applied to approximately 79% of the approximately 400 genotyped donors.

Vbeta (60) and Jbeta (13) primers were used in the PCR. Libraries were prepared by immunoSEQ multiplex PCR; TCRdb keeps only in-frame clonotypes and omits some of them. There are some 100,000 clones in the sample; 77% occur only once, and around 5% lies in the top ten. Trimming took 2 bases from V and 0 from J, leaving 14 bases between them. Per germline, CDR1 SGHVS and CDR2 FQNEAQ. The CDR3 totals 17 residues. Regarding this clone: As yet, its antigen is unknown.

Study-wide results and caveats: Segments of the TCR beta V type were, in most cases, productive about 90% or about 30% of the time in an earlier analysis. A cluster of highly shared sequence variants was likely a sequencing artifact.

This clonotype was obtained from a man aged 50-59 years in good health and CMV-seropositive. Sequences were obtained from PBMCs. The chain links TRBV7-8 to TRBJ1-5, with D maybe TRBD1 (6 bases). The CDR3 loop is CASSLRLRGYSNQPQHF. CDR3 in DNA: TGTGCCAGCAGCTTAAGACTCAGGGGCTATAGCAATCAGCCCCAGCATTTT.